This T cell receptor (beta chain) was retrieved from a study of cytomegalovirus exposure and HLA in healthy donors (TCRdb year 2017). Background for the entire study: An earlier analysis of some 600 of the donors reported 276 Gb of sequence data and 95 million to 130 million unique TCR beta sequences obtained from about 170 million T cells. Donor age, sex, ethnicity and CMV serostatus were compiled alongside the repertoire data. The study aimed to test whether cataloging public T cell receptors could reveal signatures of past pathogen exposure. Every discovery cohort repertoire had been produced on one sequencing platform. The study combined high-throughput TCR immunosequencing, statistical association of individual TCRs with disease status, and machine learning to predict cytomegalovirus infection status. The number of typed donors differed by locus: roughly 629-640 for A, B, C, DRB1 and DQB1; 500 to 550 for DQA1; some 590 for DPA1; and 400 to 480 for DPB1. A later analysis re-examined previously published TCR beta repertoires from more than 550 donors and added high-resolution HLA genotyping to investigate patterns of TCR occurrence. Among the roughly 400 genotyped donors, about 83% belonged to the genetic ancestry cluster associated with self-reported Caucasian donors. An earlier analysis of 500 to 750 of the donors applied high-throughput TCR beta sequencing to assess whether each TCR beta V gene segment acted as functional or pseudogenic. Genome-wide SNP genotypes for about 55% of the roughly 670 donors were used in a later genetic analysis, which treated that subset as a discovery cohort. Among some 410 genotyped donors of the cohort, an average of roughly 230,000 unique TCR beta nucleotide sequences was sequenced per donor, of which about 18% were non-productive. Because of strong linkage in the cohort, roughly five DR-DQ haplotypes were treated as single units for association and clustering. An early release covering roughly 580 HLA-typed donors comprised about 310 gigabases of sequencing data and tens of millions of unique TCR sequences. Using immunosequencing, the study profiled T cell repertoires from roughly 650 subjects and related those repertoires to cytomegalovirus serostatus. Rather than drawing on any new phenotypic data, the later analysis identified candidate immune exposures from TCR beta sequences and the way those sequences occurred across donors. HLA typing included class I and class II loci at four-digit resolution. Along with the roughly 700-subject first cohort, a separate validation cohort of 120 different subjects was used. Study-level results and caveats: A total of fewer than 200 TCR beta chains were listed by the study as associated with cytomegalovirus. Because the 87-base-pair reads could not distinguish some IMGT-functional V segments, including TRBV6-2 and TRBV6-3, those segments were excluded. Specific HLA alleles were associated with 16,951 TCR beta sequences at a false discovery rate of 0.05 in a later analysis. The authors suggested that the approach could potentially be extended to other disease states and immunological phenotypes. An association between a missense DCLRE1C variant and V-gene and J-gene trimming of TCR beta chains was found in a later genetic analysis and replicated in an independent cohort. Compared with the 666-donor mean, donors in an Asian-associated ancestry cluster had fewer N-insertions in productive TCRs, according to a later genetic analysis. According to a later analysis, parvovirus B19, influenza, CMV and Epstein-Barr virus appeared linked to several top co-occurrence clusters. Most TCR sequences were seen in very few donors, while some public TCRs were found in many individuals. Compared with equally common non-associated chains, HLA-associated TCR beta chains in a later analysis were more clonally expanded and had lower generation probabilities. Most CMV-associated TCR beta chains appeared to be HLA-restricted in a later analysis, and the HLA associations seemed to be driven largely by CMV exposure. The cohort was sequenced for TCR beta chains only, and without alpha or paired-chain data the features that could be detected were limited. Assigning TCR associations to individual alleles was difficult when HLA alleles, especially DR and DQ, strongly co-occurred. The sequencing pipeline was judged likely to have produced a cluster of highly shared sequence variants as a technical artifact. A further reported finding was that TCR beta sequences accurately predicted the HLA-A and HLA-B alleles for most subjects in the first cohort. The only immune exposure information available for the cohort was CMV serostatus. Presence/absence analyses assumed roughly uniform sequencing depth across donors, an assumption that may not hold. According to a later analysis, TCR association rates differed among HLA loci, with DRB1 alleles showing the most associated TCRs and HLA-C alleles showing the fewest. Because some donors lacked HLA typing at each locus, the association tests relied only on the typed subset. The classifier was reported to diagnose cytomegalovirus status with high specificity and sensitivity in both the original cohort and the validation cohort. Three of the identified cytomegalovirus-associated TCR beta chains were confirmed in vitro to be specific for cytomegalovirus antigens. Broadly in line with IMGT annotations, most TCR beta V segments showed up in productive rearrangements about 90% or about 30% of the time in an earlier analysis of a few hundred of the donors. Linkage disequilibrium might explain the correlated functional status among segregating V segments, but an unknown experimental factor could not be excluded. Roughly 15 rarely observed V segments, including chromosome 9 orphons, were excluded from the earlier analysis of approximately 500 of the donors because counts were too low.

The germline V gene encodes CDR1 SNHLY and CDR2 FYNNEI. V is reduced by 7 bases and J by 6 bases, leaving a spacing of 18 bases between them. The CDR3 contains 14 residues, cysteine and phenylalanine counted. Of all the DNA, just the CDR3 is kept, 42 bases in frame from base 1. About this clone itself: No cognate antigen has been identified for it. Base-call qualities are not available, and no considerably larger clone is one nucleotide away.

Preparation of the library involved the immunoSEQ multiplex PCR assay. The multiplex PCR relied on a mix of 60 forward primers for TCR Vbeta segments and 13 reverse primers for TCR Jbeta segments. Amplification of the CDR3 region of rearranged TCR beta genes was performed with a multiplex PCR assay on genomic DNA. Amplified TCR beta libraries were sequenced as 87-base-pair reads on the Illumina HiSeq System. Under the source paper's analysis protocol: A later analysis tallied roughly 78 million unique TCR beta chains across the 700 or so repertoires, and approximately 12 million of those chains were shared by two or more donors. A nearest-neighbor algorithm error-corrected the raw reads and collapsed the reads into unique sequences, merging closely related sequences to remove PCR and sequencing errors. Alignment of CDR3 sequences to IMGT reference sequences was used to assign V, D and J gene segments. Each retained sequence needed at least a six-nucleotide match to both a V gene segment and a J gene segment. A rearrangement was called productive if the CDR3 had no stop codons and remained in frame with V and J, and every other rearrangement was called non-productive. Following IMGT convention, CDR3 was defined as the stretch from the second conserved V-encoded cysteine up to the conserved J-encoded phenylalanine. In an earlier analysis of roughly 580 of the donors, sequences lacking an unambiguous match to a single V gene segment were excluded. In an earlier analysis of roughly 600 of the donors, a V segment was called functional when productive rearrangements were above 56.7%, and segregating when the standard deviation between donors exceeded 5%. A statistical classification framework was developed to diagnose cytomegalovirus status using the catalog of TCR beta chain sequences. In a later analysis, TCR nucleotide sequences were compared against IMGT/GENE-DB human TR gene sequences so that V and J genes could be assigned. A later analysis assigned CDR3 sequences and most-parsimonious VDJ recombination scenarios with the TCRdist pipeline. In a later analysis, each TCR beta chain was defined by its CDR3 amino acid sequence together with its V-gene family, and reads without a unique V-gene family were excluded. As a way to deal with suspected cross-contamination and a sequencing artifact, a later analysis dropped hundreds of nucleotide sequences that were highly shared and had low generation probability. For each public chain, a later analysis derived a clonal expansion index from normalized ranks of inferred template counts within each repertoire. In a later analysis, generation probabilities were computed with a VDJ recombination model fitted to out-of-frame rearrangements, and the resulting probabilities were checked against IGoR. Hypergeometric tests were used in a later analysis to score TCR-TCR, TCR-HLA and TCR-CMV co-occurrence, with a repertoire-size bias correction applied to the TCR pairs. A later analysis estimated false discovery rates by permuting HLA or CMV assignments 20 times. In a later analysis, co-occurring TCRs were grouped with DBSCAN, and TCRdist sequence similarity was added when clustering was performed within HLA-allele-positive subsets. Repertoires with fewer than 30,000 or more than 120,000 public chains, plus five repertoires with anomalous nucleotide sharing, were excluded from co-occurrence clustering. TCRdb retrieved this table from immuneACCESS and kept in-frame rearrangements only. Not all clones are present; in checked studies, unresolved V genes account for under half, and no reason is known for the remainder. The V and J calls and clone size are taken from that table; D and trimming were inferred from the DNA. The sample records 180,000 or so clones, around 79% of which are singletons. The ten most abundant clones make up about 14% of the sample.

The cohort was made up of about 610 healthy bone marrow donors. At the time of sampling, all cohort members were nominally healthy, though unrecorded immune exposures were likely present. The donor tested CMV seropositive, placing the donor among the 289 seropositive members of the cohort. A peripheral blood sample was provided by each donor, and peripheral blood mononuclear cells were used for TCR beta sequencing. Genomic DNA was extracted from the blood cell samples with the Qiagen DNeasy Blood Extraction Kit. Source material: PBMCs. The chain uses TRBV2 and TRBJ1-1, with no reliable assignment of the D segment. The clonotype comes from a man aged 45-65 years in good health and CMV-seropositive. In nucleotide form, the sequence is TGTGCCAGCATAATTAATGGCCAGGTATCTGAAGCTTTCTTT. Its protein product is CASIINGQVSEAFF.